The rows below give T cell receptor beta chains drawn from one sample of a study of T cells in Graves' hyperthyroidism and ophthalmopathy. TCRdb reprocessed the multiplex PCR reads via MiXCR and lists one record per CDR3 protein. Of 300,000 to 450,000 distinct CDR3 sequences in the sample, 20% to 25% were seen once. The sample comprised blood. The receptors stem from a man aged 50 to 59 with Graves' hyperthyroidism. Each CDR3 is given with its conserved first and last residue. Each record gives: clone size, J gene, V gene, D gene, CDR3 protein, CDR3 DNA. The D gene is left open where the match is weak. Expanded clones get a size class; other rows say once, few or many, or leave the size out.

. | TRBJ1-2 | TRBV3-1 | . | CASSQPAGKGGGYTF | TGTGCCAGCAGCCAACCGGCAGGGAAAGGTGGGGGCTACACCTTC
. | TRBJ2-2 | TRBV12-3/TRBV12-4 | . | CASSHNRDTGELFF | TGTGCCAGCAGCCATAACAGGGACACCGGGGAGCTGTTTTTT
. | TRBJ2-7 | TRBV24-1 | TRBD1 | CATSCRDSSYEQYF | TGTGCCACCAGTTGCCGGGACAGCTCCTACGAGCAGTACTTC
. | TRBJ1-2 | TRBV28 | . | CASSLILANYGYTF | TGTGCCAGCAGTTTGATCCTGGCTAACTATGGCTACACCTTC
. | TRBJ1-5 | TRBV12-3/TRBV12-4 | . | CASSLTPDVGSNQPQHF | TGTGCCAGCAGTTTAACCCCGGACGTCGGTAGCAATCAGCCCCAGCATTTT
few | TRBJ2-1 | TRBV5-1 | . | CASSSTGSSYNEQFF | TGCGCCAGCTCAAGCACAGGGAGCTCCTACAATGAGCAGTTCTTC
few | TRBJ2-7 | TRBV27 | . | CASSSLSGDEQYF | TGTGCCAGCAGTTCCCTTAGCGGAGACGAGCAGTACTTC
. | TRBJ1-4 | TRBV12-3/TRBV12-4 | . | CASSPVVNEKLFF | TGTGCCAGCAGCCCAGTGGTTAATGAAAAACTGTTTTTT
few | TRBJ2-7 | TRBV9 | TRBD2 | CASSATSGRTGQYF | TGTGCCAGCAGCGCAACTAGCGGGAGGACAGGGCAGTACTTC
few | TRBJ2-7 | TRBV9 | . | CASSADPNYEQYF | TGTGCCAGCAGCGCAGACCCCAACTACGAGCAGTACTTC
few | TRBJ1-1 | TRBV12-3/TRBV12-4 | TRBD1 | CASSKQGAPTEAFF | TGTGCCAGCAGCAAACAGGGGGCGCCTACTGAAGCTTTCTTT
few | TRBJ2-2 | TRBV24-1 | . | CATDSPNTGELFF | TGTGCCACGGACAGCCCTAACACCGGGGAGCTGTTTTTT
many | TRBJ1-5 | TRBV12-3/TRBV12-4 | . | CASSMTGGPTENQPQHF | TGTGCCAGCAGTATGACGGGGGGCCCAACGGAGAATCAGCCCCAGCATTTT
few | TRBJ2-5 | TRBV3-1 | TRBD1 | CASSGTAKGETQYF | TGTGCCAGCAGCGGGACAGCAAAGGGAGAGACCCAGTACTTC
. | TRBJ2-1 | TRBV20-1 | . | CSVLEGYYNEQFF | TGCAGTGTCCTCGAGGGCTATTACAATGAGCAGTTCTTC
. | TRBJ2-7 | TRBV29-1 | . | CSVGIGAHEQYF | TGCAGCGTTGGTATTGGGGCCCACGAGCAGTACTTC
. | TRBJ2-7 | TRBV20-1 | TRBD1 | CSAREQGPRSEQYF | TGCAGTGCTAGGGAACAGGGGCCTCGCTCCGAGCAGTACTTC
few | TRBJ1-2 | TRBV2 | . | CASSDLLGRETYGYTF | TGTGCCAGCAGTGACCTTCTGGGAAGGGAGACCTATGGCTACACCTTC
many | TRBJ2-1 | TRBV20-1 | . | CSARDDQRLYNEQFF | TGCAGTGCTAGAGATGATCAGCGGCTCTACAATGAGCAGTTCTTC
. | TRBJ2-3 | TRBV2 | . | CASSFVPGVTDTQYF | TGTGCCAGCAGCTTCGTACCGGGGGTAACAGATACGCAGTATTTT
many | TRBJ1-1 | TRBV11-3 | . | CASSLVGVAEAFF | TGTGCCAGCAGCTTAGTAGGGGTGGCTGAAGCTTTCTTT
. | TRBJ2-1 | TRBV2 | . | CASSEGPPGWFF | TGTGCCAGCAGTGAAGGGCCCCCAGGCTGGTTCTTC
. | TRBJ1-4 | TRBV20-1 | . | CSARSGGGGEKLFF | TGCAGTGCTAGGTCGGGAGGAGGGGGTGAAAAACTGTTTTTT
few | TRBJ1-4 | TRBV13 | . | CASSSSGGEHTTNEKLFF | TGTGCCAGCAGCTCCTCGGGGGGGGAACATACAACTAATGAAAAACTGTTTTTT
many | TRBJ2-1 | TRBV28 | . | CASSSPSVPSYNEQFF | TGTGCCAGCAGTTCCCCTAGCGTACCTTCCTACAATGAGCAGTTCTTC
many | TRBJ2-7 | TRBV5-1 | TRBD1 | CASSLGGQGGYEQYF | TGCGCCAGCAGCTTGGGTGGACAGGGTGGCTACGAGCAGTACTTC
. | TRBJ2-5 | TRBV28 | TRBD2 | CATFTSGRQETQYF | TGTGCCACCTTTACTAGCGGCCGCCAAGAGACCCAGTACTTC
. | TRBJ1-4 | TRBV6-5 | TRBD1 | CASSYGTGGFEKLFF | TGTGCCAGCAGTTACGGGACAGGGGGCTTTGAAAAACTGTTTTTT
many | TRBJ1-4 | TRBV28 | . | CASSPRARLGLNQKLFF | TGTGCCAGCAGTCCCCGGGCCAGGCTGGGGCTTAATCAAAAACTGTTTTTT
few | TRBJ2-1 | TRBV20-1 | TRBD2 | CSAIERDGNEQFF | TGCAGTGCTATCGAGCGGGATGGAAATGAGCAGTTCTTC
. | TRBJ2-1 | TRBV12-3/TRBV12-4 | TRBD2 | CASNQLAYDEQFF | TGTGCCAGCAACCAACTAGCGTACGATGAGCAGTTCTTC
. | TRBJ2-3 | TRBV20-1 | . | CSAPQGRGSTDTQYF | TGCAGTGCTCCACAGGGAAGAGGAAGCACAGATACGCAGTATTTT
many | TRBJ1-1 | TRBV28 | . | CASSERDTEAFF | TGTGCCAGCAGTGAGAGGGACACTGAAGCTTTCTTT
. | TRBJ2-3 | TRBV6-1 | . | CASSELGVGTDTQYF | TGTGCCAGCAGTGAACTAGGGGTCGGCACAGATACGCAGTATTTT
. | TRBJ2-2 | TRBV5-1 | . | CASSWGLPNTGELFF | TGCGCCAGCAGCTGGGGACTCCCGAACACCGGGGAGCTGTTTTTT
few | TRBJ2-2 | TRBV11-2 | . | CASSEDTEAGELFF | TGTGCCAGCAGCGAAGACACCGAAGCCGGGGAGCTGTTTTTT
once | TRBJ2-1 | TRBV7-2 | . | CASSQALENYNEQFF | TGTGCCAGCAGCCAAGCCTTAGAAAACTACAATGAGCAGTTCTTC
. | TRBJ1-1 | TRBV6-2/TRBV6-3 | TRBD1 | CASKYRGGTEAFF | TGTGCCAGCAAGTACAGGGGGGGTACTGAAGCTTTCTTT
few | TRBJ2-3 | TRBV20-1 | TRBD2 | CSASSSGTDTQYF | TGCAGTGCTAGTTCTAGCGGAACAGATACGCAGTATTTT
many | TRBJ2-7 | TRBV5-1 | TRBD2 | CASTPGGGHDDEQYF | TGCGCCAGCACCCCGGGGGGGGGGCATGACGACGAGCAGTACTTC
. | TRBJ1-5 | TRBV2 | . | CASSEEEDQPQHF | TGTGCCAGCAGTGAGGAGGAGGATCAGCCCCAGCATTTT
. | TRBJ2-3 | TRBV5-6 | . | CASSLSSGSDTQYF | TGTGCCAGCAGCTTGAGTAGCGGTTCAGATACGCAGTATTTT
. | TRBJ2-7 | TRBV11-2 | . | CASSFTEGHSYEQYF | TGTGCCAGCAGCTTTACCGAGGGCCACTCCTACGAGCAGTACTTC
few | TRBJ1-2 | TRBV20-1 | . | CSARDPEGVGGYTF | TGCAGTGCTAGAGATCCCGAGGGGGTTGGTGGCTACACCTTC